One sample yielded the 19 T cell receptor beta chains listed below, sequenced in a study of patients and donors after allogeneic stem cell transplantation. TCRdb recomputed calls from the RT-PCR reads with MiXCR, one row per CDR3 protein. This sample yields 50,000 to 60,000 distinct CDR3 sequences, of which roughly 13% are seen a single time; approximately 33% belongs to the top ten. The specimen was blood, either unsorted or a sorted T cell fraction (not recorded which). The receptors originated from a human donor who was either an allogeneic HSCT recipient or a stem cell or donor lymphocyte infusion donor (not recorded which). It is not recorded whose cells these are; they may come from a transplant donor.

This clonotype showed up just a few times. The CDR3 bases are TGTGCCAGCAGTTTTCAGGGGGCAGGAGAGACCCAGTACTTC. Amino acids: CASSFQGAGETQYF. The chain is built from TRBV12-3 or TRBV12-4 and TRBJ2-5; 8 bases align to TRBD1. With V trimmed by 3 bases and J by 4 bases, 4 bases remained unmatched. The CDR3 extends over 14 amino acids.

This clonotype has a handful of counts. The CDR3 is CASSFDRGYYNEQFF. In DNA form, the CDR3 reads TGTGCCAGCAGCTTCGATCGCGGATACTACAATGAGCAGTTCTTC. The chain is built from TRBV7-8 and TRBJ2-1; D remains ambiguous. This CDR3 region has 15 residues. With 3 bases removed from V and 3 bases from J, the gap between germline ends came to 12 bases. CDR1 and CDR2 from the germline V gene are SGHVS and FQNEAQ.

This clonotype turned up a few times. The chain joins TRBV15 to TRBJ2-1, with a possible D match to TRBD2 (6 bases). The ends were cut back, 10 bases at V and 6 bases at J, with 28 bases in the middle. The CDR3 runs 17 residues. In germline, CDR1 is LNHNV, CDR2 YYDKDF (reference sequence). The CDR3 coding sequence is TGTGCCAACTTAAATTGGGACCGATCTATGGGGGGCAATGAGCAGTTCTTC. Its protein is CANLNWDRSMGGNEQFF.

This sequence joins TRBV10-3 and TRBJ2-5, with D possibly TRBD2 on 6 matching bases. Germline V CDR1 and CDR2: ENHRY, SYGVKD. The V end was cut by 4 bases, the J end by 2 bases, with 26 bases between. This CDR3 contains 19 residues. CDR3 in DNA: TGTGCCATCAGTGGAAGAGGGGCCCCCTTAGCGGAGCCACAAGAGACCCAGTACTTC. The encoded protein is CAISGRGAPLAEPQETQYF.

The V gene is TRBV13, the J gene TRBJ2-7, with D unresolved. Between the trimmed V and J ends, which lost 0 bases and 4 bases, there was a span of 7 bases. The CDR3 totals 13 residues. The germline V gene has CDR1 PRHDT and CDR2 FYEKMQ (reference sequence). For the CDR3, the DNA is TGTGCCAGCAGCTTAGGCTTATGGTACGAGCAGTACTTC. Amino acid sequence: CASSLGLWYEQYF.

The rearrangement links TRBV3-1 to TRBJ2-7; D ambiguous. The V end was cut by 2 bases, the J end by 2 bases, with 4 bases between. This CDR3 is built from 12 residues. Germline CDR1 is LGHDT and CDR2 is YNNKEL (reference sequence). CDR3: CASSQIAYEQYF. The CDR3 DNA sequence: TGTGCCAGCAGCCAAATCGCCTACGAGCAGTACTTC.

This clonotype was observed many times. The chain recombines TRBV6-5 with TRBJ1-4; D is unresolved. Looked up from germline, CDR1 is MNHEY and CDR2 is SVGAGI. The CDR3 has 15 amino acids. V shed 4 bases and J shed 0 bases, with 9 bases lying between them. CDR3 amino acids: CASSLSGATNEKLFF. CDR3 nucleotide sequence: TGTGCCAGCAGTTTATCCGGTGCAACTAATGAAAAACTGTTTTTT.

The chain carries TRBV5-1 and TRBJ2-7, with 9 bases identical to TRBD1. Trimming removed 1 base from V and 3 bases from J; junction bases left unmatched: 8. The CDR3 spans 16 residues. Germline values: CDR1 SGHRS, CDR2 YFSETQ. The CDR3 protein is CASSLNTGTGNYEQYF. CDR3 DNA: TGCGCCAGCAGCTTGAACACCGGGACAGGGAACTACGAGCAGTACTTC.

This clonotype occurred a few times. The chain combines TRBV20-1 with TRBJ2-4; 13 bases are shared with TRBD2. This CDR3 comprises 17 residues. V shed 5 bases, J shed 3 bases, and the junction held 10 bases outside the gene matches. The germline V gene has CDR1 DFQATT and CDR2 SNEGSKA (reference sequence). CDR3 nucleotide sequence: TGCAGTGCTCCACTAGCGGGAGGGCCGTGGGACAAAAACATTCAGTACTTC. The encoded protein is CSAPLAGGPWDKNIQYF.

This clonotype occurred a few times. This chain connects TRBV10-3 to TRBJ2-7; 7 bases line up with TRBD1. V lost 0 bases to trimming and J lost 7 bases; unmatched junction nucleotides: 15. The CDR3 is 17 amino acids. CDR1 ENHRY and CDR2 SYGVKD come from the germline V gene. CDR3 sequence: CAISESSGLTGSREQYF. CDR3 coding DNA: TGTGCCATCAGTGAGTCTTCAGGGCTGACAGGGTCTCGTGAGCAGTACTTC.

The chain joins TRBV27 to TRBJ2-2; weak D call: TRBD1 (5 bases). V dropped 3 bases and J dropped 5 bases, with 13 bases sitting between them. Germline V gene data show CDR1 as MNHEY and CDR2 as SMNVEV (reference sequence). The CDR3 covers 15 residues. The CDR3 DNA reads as TGTGCCAGCAGTTTTTTGGGGCCCCAAACCGGGGAGCTGTTTTTT. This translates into CASSFLGPQTGELFF.

The CDR3 region is CSAREPGLYNEQFF. The CDR3 DNA reads TGCAGTGCTAGAGAACCGGGACTCTACAATGAGCAGTTCTTC. The chain couples TRBV20-1 to TRBJ2-1; tentatively, D is TRBD2 (6 bases). This CDR3 region has 14 residues. Germline assignment: CDR1 DFQATT and CDR2 SNEGSKA (reference sequence). The V and J ends lost 0 bases and 3 bases respectively, with 9 bases between them.

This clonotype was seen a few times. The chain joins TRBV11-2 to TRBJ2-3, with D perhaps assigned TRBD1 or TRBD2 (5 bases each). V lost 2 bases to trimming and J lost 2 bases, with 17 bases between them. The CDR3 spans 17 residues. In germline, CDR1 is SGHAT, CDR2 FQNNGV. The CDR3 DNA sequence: TGTGCCAGCAGCTTAATAGGGACCTCCGACCACACAGATACGCAGTATTTT. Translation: CASSLIGTSDHTDTQYF.

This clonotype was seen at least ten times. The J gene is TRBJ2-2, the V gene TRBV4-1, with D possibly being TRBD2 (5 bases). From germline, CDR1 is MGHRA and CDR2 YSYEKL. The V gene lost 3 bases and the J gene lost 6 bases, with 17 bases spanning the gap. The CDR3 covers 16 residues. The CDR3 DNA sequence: TGCGCCAGCAGCCATAGCAGGTCGGGAAGGGCCGGGGAGCTGTTTTTT. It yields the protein CASSHSRSGRAGELFF.

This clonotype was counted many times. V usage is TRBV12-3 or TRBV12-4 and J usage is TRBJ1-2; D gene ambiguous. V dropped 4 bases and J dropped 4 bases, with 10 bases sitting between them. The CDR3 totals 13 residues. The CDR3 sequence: CASSSGSSYGYTF. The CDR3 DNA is TGTGCCAGCAGTTCCGGAAGTTCCTATGGCTACACCTTC.

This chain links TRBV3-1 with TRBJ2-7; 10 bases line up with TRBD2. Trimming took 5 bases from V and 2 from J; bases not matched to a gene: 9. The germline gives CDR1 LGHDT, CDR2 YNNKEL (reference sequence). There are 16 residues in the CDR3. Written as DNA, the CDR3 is TGTGCCAGCAGCACACGTAGCGGGAGGCTTCCCTACGAGCAGTACTTC. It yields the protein CASSTRSGRLPYEQYF.

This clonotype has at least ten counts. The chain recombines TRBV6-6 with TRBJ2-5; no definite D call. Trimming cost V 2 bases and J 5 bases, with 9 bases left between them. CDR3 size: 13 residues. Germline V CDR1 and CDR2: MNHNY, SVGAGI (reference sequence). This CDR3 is CASSYPGWETQYF. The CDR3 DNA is TGTGCCAGCAGTTACCCAGGATGGGAGACCCAGTACTTC.

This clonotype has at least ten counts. In DNA, the CDR3 is TGTGCCAGCAGTGAAGCACAGGGGGCTTCCTATGGCTACACCTTC. Its translation is CASSEAQGASYGYTF. The chain carries TRBV2 and TRBJ1-2, with 9 positions matching TRBD1. This CDR3 region has 15 residues. Per the germline V gene, CDR1 is SNHLY and CDR2 is FYNNEI. The junction had 3 bases not matched to a gene; V was cut back by 0 bases and J by 4 bases.

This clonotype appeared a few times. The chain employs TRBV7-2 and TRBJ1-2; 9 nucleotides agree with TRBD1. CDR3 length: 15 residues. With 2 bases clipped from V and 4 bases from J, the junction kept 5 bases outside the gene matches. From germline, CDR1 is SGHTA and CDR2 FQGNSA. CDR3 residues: CASSLPGQGIYGYTF. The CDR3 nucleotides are TGTGCCAGCAGCTTACCCGGACAGGGGATCTATGGCTACACCTTC.